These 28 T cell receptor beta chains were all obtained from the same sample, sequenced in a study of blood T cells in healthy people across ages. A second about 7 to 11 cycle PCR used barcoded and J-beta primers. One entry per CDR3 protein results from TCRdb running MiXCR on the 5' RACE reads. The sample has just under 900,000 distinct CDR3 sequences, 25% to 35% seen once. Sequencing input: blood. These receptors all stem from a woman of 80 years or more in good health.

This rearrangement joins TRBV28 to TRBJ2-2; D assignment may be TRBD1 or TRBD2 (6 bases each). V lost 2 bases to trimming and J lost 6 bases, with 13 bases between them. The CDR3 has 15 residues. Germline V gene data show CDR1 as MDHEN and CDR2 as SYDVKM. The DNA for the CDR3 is TGTGCCAGCAGTTTAATAGACAGGAGGGCCGGGGAGCTGTTTTTT. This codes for CASSLIDRRAGELFF.

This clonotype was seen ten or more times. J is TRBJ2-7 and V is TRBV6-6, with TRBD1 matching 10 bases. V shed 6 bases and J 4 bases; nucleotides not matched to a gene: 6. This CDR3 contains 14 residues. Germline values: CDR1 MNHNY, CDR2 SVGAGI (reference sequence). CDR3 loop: CASSSGQGGYEQYF. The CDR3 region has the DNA TGTGCCAGCAGCTCCGGACAGGGGGGGTACGAGCAGTACTTC.

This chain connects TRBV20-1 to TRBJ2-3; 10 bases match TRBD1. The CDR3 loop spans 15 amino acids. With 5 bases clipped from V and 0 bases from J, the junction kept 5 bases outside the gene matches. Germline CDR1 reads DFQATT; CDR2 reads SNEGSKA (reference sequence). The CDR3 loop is CSASPGQGSTDTQYF. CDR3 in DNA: TGCAGTGCTTCCCCGGGACAGGGGAGCACAGATACGCAGTATTTT.

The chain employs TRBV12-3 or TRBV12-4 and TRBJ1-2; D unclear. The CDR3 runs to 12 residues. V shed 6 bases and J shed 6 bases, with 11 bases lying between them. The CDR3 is CASSSWGNGYTF. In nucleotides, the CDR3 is TGTGCCAGCAGCTCCTGGGGTAATGGCTACACCTTC.

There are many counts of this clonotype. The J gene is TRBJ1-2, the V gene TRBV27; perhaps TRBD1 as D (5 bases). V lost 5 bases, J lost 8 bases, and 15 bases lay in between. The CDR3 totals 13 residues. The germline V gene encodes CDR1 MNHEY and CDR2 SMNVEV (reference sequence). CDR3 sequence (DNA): TGTGCCAGCAGTGAAGGCTTCCAGGGAGGCTACACCTTC. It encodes CASSEGFQGGYTF.

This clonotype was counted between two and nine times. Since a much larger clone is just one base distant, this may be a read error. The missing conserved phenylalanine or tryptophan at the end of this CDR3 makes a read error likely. CDR3: CATKGTSGGYEQYL. The DNA for the CDR3 is TGTGCCACCAAGGGGACTAGCGGGGGCTACGAGCAGTACTTG. The rearrangement joins TRBV10-3 to TRBJ2-7, with 14 nucleotides matching TRBD2. CDR1 ENHRY and CDR2 SYGVKD come from the germline V gene. This CDR3 is 14 amino acids long. V shed 10 bases and J 3 bases; nucleotides not matched to a gene: 5.

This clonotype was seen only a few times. The CDR3 here is CASSFARPLGSGANVLTF. The CDR3 region has the DNA TGTGCCAGCAGTTTTGCCAGGCCCTTAGGGTCTGGGGCCAACGTCCTGACTTTC. The chain combines TRBV12-3 or TRBV12-4 with TRBJ2-6, with D unclear. The V and J ends lost 3 bases and 1 base respectively, with 16 bases between them. The CDR3 has 18 residues.

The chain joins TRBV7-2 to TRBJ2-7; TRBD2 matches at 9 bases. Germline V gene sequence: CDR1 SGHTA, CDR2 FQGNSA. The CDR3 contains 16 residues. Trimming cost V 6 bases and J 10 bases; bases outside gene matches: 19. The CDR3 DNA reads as TGTGCCAGCAGTCAAGGGACTAGCTCGATGATGGAGATCCAGTACTTC. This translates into CASSQGTSSMMEIQYF. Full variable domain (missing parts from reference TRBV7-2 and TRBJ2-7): GAGVSQSPSNKVTEKGKDVELRCDPISGHTALYWYRQSLGQGLEFLIYFQGNSAPDKSGLPSDRFSAERTGGSVSTLTIQRTQQEDSAVYLCASSQGTSSMMEIQYFGPGTRLTVT.

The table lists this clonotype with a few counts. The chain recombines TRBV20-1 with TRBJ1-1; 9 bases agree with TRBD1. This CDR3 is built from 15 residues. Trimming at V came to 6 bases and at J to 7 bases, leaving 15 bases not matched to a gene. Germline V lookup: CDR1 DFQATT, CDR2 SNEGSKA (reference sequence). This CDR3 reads CSAISQGARTREAFF. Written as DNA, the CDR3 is TGCAGTGCCATTTCACAGGGGGCCAGGACCCGTGAAGCTTTCTTT.

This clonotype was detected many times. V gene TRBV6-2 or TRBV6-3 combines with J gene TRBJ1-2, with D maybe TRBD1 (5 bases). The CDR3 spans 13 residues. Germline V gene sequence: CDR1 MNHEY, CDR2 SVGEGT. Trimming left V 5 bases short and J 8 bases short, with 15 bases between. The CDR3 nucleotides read TGTGCCAGCAGTCGGCGCAGGGTAGGAGGCTACACCTTC. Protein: CASSRRRVGGYTF.

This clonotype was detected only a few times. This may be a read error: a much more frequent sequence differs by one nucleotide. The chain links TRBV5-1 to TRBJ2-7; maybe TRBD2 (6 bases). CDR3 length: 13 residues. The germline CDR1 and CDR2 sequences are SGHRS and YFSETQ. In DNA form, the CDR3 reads TGCACCAGCAGCTTCTCGGCTAGCGACGAGCAGTACTTC. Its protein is CTSSFSASDEQYF.

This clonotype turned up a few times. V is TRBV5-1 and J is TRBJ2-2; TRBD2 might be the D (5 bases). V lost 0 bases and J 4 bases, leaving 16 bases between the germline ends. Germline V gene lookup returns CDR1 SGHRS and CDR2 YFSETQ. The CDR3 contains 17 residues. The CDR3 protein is CASSLALRNGGTGELFF. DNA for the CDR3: TGCGCCAGCAGCTTGGCCCTGCGGAACGGAGGCACCGGGGAGCTGTTTTTT.

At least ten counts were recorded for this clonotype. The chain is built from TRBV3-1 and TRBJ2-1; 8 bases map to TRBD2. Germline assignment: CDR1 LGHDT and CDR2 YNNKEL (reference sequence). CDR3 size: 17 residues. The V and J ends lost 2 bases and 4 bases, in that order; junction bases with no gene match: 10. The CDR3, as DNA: TGTGCCAGCAGCCAATATAGCGGGGCCCTACTATACAATGAGCAGTTCTTC. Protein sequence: CASSQYSGALLYNEQFF.

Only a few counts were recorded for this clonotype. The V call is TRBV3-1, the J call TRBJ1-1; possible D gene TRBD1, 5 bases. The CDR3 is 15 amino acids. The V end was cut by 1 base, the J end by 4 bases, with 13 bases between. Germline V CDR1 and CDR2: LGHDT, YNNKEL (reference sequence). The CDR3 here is CASSQVPQVGTEAFF. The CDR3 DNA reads TGTGCCAGCAGCCAAGTACCACAGGTAGGCACTGAAGCTTTCTTT.

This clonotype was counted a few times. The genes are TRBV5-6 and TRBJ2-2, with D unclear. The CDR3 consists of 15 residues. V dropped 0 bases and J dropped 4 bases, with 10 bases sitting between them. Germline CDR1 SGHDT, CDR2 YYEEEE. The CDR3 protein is CASSLDARGTGELFF. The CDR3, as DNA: TGTGCCAGCAGCTTGGATGCAAGAGGCACCGGGGAGCTGTTTTTT.

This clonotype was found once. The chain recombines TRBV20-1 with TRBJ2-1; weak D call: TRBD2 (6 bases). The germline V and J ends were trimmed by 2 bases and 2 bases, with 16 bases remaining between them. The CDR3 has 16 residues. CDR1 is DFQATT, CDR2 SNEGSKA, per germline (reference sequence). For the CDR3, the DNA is TGCAGTGCTAGAAACCTTCGGGAGAGTCCCTACAATGAGCAGTTCTTC. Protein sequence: CSARNLRESPYNEQFF.

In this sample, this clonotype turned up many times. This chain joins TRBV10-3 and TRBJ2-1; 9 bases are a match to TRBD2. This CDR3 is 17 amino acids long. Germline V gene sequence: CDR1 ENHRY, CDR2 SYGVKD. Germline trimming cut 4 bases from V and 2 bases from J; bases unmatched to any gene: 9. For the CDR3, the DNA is TGTGCCATCAGTGGCCCACTGGCGGGGGGGACCTACAATGAGCAGTTCTTC. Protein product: CAISGPLAGGTYNEQFF.

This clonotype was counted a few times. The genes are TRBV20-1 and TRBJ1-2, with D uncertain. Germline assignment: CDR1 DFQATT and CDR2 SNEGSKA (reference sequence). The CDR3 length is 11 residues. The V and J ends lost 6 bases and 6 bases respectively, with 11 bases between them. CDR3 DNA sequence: TGCAGTGCAAACAGAGGGCATGGCTACACCTTC. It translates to CSANRGHGYTF.

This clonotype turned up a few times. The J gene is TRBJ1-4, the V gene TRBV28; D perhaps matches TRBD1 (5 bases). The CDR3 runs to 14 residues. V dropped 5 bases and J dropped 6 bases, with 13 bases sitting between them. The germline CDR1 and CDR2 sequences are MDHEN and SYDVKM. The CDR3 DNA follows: TGTGCCAGCAGTCCCGGGGGGAGGGATGAAAAACTGTTTTTT. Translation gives CASSPGGRDEKLFF.

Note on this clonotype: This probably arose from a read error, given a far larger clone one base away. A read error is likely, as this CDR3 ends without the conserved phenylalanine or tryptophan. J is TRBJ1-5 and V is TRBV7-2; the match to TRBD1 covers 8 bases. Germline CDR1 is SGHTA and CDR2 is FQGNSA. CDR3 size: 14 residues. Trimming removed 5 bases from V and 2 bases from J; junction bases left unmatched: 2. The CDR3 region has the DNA TGTGCCAGCAGCCCGGGACAGGGCAATCAGCCCCAGCATCTT. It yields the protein CASSPGQGNQPQHL.

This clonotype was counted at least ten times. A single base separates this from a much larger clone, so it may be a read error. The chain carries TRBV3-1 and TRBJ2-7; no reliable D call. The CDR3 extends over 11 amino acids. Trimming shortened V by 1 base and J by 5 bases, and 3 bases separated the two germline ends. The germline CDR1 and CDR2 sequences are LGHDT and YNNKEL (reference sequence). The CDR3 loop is CASSQVDEQYF. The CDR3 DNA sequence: TGTGCCAGCAGCCAAGTCGACGAGCAGTACTTC.

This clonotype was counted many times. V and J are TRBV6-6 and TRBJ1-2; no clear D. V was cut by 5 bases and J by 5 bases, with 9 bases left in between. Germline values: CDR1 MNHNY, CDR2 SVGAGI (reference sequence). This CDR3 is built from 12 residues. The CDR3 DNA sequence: TGTGCCAGCAGTAATACAGAGTATGGCTACACCTTC. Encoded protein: CASSNTEYGYTF.

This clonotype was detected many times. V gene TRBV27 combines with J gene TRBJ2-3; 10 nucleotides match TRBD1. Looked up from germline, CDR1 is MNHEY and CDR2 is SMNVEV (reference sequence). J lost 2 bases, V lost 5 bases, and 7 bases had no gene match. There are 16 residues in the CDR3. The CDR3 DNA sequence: TGTGCCAGCAGTACCCGACAGGGGGCGATCACAGATACGCAGTATTTT. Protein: CASSTRQGAITDTQYF.

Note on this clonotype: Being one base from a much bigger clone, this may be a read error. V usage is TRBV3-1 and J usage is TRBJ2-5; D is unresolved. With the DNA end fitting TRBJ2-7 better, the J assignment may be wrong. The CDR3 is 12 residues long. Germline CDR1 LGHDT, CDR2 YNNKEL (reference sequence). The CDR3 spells CASSRSLIEQYF. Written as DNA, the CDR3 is TGTGCCAGCAGCCGAAGCCTGATCGAGCAGTACTTC.

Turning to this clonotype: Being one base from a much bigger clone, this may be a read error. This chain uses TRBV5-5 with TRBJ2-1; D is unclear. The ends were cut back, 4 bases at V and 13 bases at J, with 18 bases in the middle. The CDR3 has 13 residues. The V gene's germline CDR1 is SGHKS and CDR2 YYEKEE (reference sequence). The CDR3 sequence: CASSPRVRAAQFF. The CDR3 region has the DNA TGTGCCAGCAGCCCGAGAGTTCGGGCCGCCCAGTTCTTC.

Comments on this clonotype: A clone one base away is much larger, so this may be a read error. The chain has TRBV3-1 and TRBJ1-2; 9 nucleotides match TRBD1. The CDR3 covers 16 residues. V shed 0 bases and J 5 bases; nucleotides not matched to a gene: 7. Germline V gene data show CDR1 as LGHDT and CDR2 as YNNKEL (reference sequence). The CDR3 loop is CASSQDPGQGKYGYTF. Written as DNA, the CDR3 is TGTGCCAGCAGCCAAGATCCGGGACAGGGCAAGTATGGCTACACCTTC.

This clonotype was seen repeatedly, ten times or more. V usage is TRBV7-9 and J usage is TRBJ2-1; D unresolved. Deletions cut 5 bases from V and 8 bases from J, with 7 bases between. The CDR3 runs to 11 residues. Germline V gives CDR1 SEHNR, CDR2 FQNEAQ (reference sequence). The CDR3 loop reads CASSPKDEQFF. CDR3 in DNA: TGTGCCAGCAGCCCGAAGGATGAGCAGTTCTTC.

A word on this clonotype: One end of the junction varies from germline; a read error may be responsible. CDR3 sequence reads: CASSYPGQGLQETQFF. For the CDR3, the DNA is TGCGCCAGCAGTTACCCGGGACAGGGACTCCAAGAGACCCAGTTCTTC. V and J are TRBV6-6 and TRBJ2-1, with 9 bases that match TRBD1. This CDR3 contains 16 residues. The germline gives CDR1 MNHNY, CDR2 SVGAGI (reference sequence).